These T cell receptor beta chains were read from a single sample in a study of blood T cell repertoires in COVID-19. The table came from immunoSEQ multiplex PCR; TCRdb's copy has only in-frame clones and leaves some out. This sample yields about 70,000 clones, of which 86% are seen a single time; approximately 12% belongs to the top ten. Sequences were obtained from peripheral blood. The receptor source for this set is a human donor in a cohort sampled during active COVID-19. CDR3s leave out the opening cysteine and the closing phenylalanine or tryptophan. The order of the fields is V gene, clone size, J gene, CDR3 protein. Clone size is shown for a subset of rows, as once, few, many or a class of expanded clone.

V gene: TRBV18; clone size: .; J gene: TRBJ2-3; CDR3 protein: ASSPTALSTDTQY
V gene: TRBV27; clone size: .; J gene: TRBJ2-6; CDR3 protein: ASSPAPSSGANVLT
V gene: TRBV5-1; clone size: .; J gene: TRBJ2-2; CDR3 protein: ASRSDRINTGELF
V gene: TRBV5-1; clone size: .; J gene: TRBJ1-2; CDR3 protein: ASSPSGQVLYGYT
V gene: TRBV27; clone size: .; J gene: TRBJ2-7; CDR3 protein: ASSPSQGPATYEQY
V gene: TRBV18; clone size: .; J gene: TRBJ1-1; CDR3 protein: ASSPTEQGSGTEAF
V gene: TRBV5-6; clone size: .; J gene: TRBJ1-5; CDR3 protein: ASSLAVRGADQPQH
V gene: TRBV30; clone size: .; J gene: TRBJ1-1; CDR3 protein: ARKGQGNTEAF
V gene: TRBV7-2; clone size: .; J gene: TRBJ1-1; CDR3 protein: ASSSQVNTEAF
V gene: TRBV2; clone size: .; J gene: TRBJ1-2; CDR3 protein: ASSGNRVAYGYT
V gene: TRBV4-3; clone size: .; J gene: TRBJ1-2; CDR3 protein: ASSQVKGDYGYT
V gene: TRBV5-1; clone size: .; J gene: TRBJ2-1; CDR3 protein: ASSLAETSGGSEQF
V gene: TRBV6-2/TRBV6-3; clone size: once; J gene: TRBJ2-7; CDR3 protein: ASSYTGSYEQY
V gene: TRBV7-8; clone size: .; J gene: TRBJ2-7; CDR3 protein: ASRSVGGDPYEQY
V gene: TRBV30; clone size: few; J gene: TRBJ1-3; CDR3 protein: AWTGDNSGNTIY
V gene: TRBV6-2/TRBV6-3; clone size: .; J gene: TRBJ2-7; CDR3 protein: ASSRTDRGPYEQY
V gene: TRBV2; clone size: medium-sized; J gene: TRBJ1-5; CDR3 protein: ASRGTRGSNQPQH
V gene: TRBV25-1; clone size: .; J gene: TRBJ1-2; CDR3 protein: ASSESLQGVGYT
V gene: TRBV9; clone size: .; J gene: TRBJ2-2; CDR3 protein: ASSVNLRDSGELF
V gene: TRBV5-1; clone size: few; J gene: TRBJ1-1; CDR3 protein: ASSFQGGYAEAF
V gene: TRBV18; clone size: .; J gene: TRBJ1-2; CDR3 protein: ASSPTLADSPYGYT
V gene: TRBV5-1; clone size: .; J gene: TRBJ1-2; CDR3 protein: ASSPVPGDYGYT
V gene: TRBV20-1; clone size: .; J gene: TRBJ2-3; CDR3 protein: SASQGQGGWDTQY
V gene: TRBV19; clone size: .; J gene: TRBJ2-2; CDR3 protein: ASSRDRERTGELF